The T cell receptor (beta chain) under discussion was sequenced for a study of cytomegalovirus exposure and HLA in healthy donors (dated 2017 in TCRdb). Notes on the research overall: According to a later analysis, the approximately 120 validation repertoires were produced on the same platform as the roughly 700 repertoires of the first cohort. The aim of the study was to test whether cataloging public T cell receptors could identify signatures of past pathogen exposure. In addition to the first cohort of 650 to 800 subjects, a separate validation cohort of approximately 120 different subjects was used. High-throughput TCR immunosequencing, statistical association of individual TCRs with disease status, and machine learning were combined to predict cytomegalovirus infection status.

General study outcomes and caveats: Cytomegalovirus status was reported to be diagnosed by the classifier with high specificity and sensitivity in both the original and validation cohorts. In vitro tests confirmed that a few of the cytomegalovirus-associated TCR beta chains recognize cytomegalovirus antigens. Of the cluster scores, roughly 95% were above 0 in a later analysis, which found that TCRs clustered in the first cohort also tended to co-occur in the roughly 130 validation repertoires. All 110 or so repertoires were used to score co-occurrence in the validation cohort in a later analysis, because that analysis had no HLA typing for the cohort. The authors suggested that the approach could potentially be generalized to other disease states and immunological phenotypes. The study listed 164 TCR beta chains as associated with cytomegalovirus. Most TCR sequences were seen in very few donors, while some public TCRs were found in many individuals.

The donors were included in the validation cohort of over a hundred subjects, a group kept apart from the approximately 670-subject first cohort. With respect to this clone: The specificity of this receptor is unknown. Base quality data are lacking; no much larger clone is found one base away.

Libraries came from the immunoSEQ multiplex PCR assay. The study's own analysis went as follows. To diagnose cytomegalovirus status from the catalog of TCR beta chain sequences, a statistical classification framework was built. The table comes from immuneACCESS by way of TCRdb, which keeps in-frame sequences with V and J called. Part of the clones is missing from these tables; in studies checked, under half for an unresolved V gene and the rest for unknown reasons. V, J and clone size are those of that table, while D and trimming were read from the DNA. This sample comprises tens of thousands of clones, roughly 95% of them detected only once. Jointly, the top ten make up 2.5% to 3.5% of the sample. This clonotype originated in a woman younger than 30 in good health and CMV-seropositive. Sequenced sample: PBMCs.

Read as DNA, the sequence is TGCGCCAGCAGCCAGGAAGAGGGGGCGACACTAAGCGATCAGCCCCAGCATTTT. It specifies CASSQEEGATLSDQPQHF. In this chain, TRBV4-1 is recombined with TRBJ1-5; TRBD1 aligns with 7 central bases. At the junction V is shortened by 3 bases and J by 5 bases; bases outside the gene matches: 16. For CDR1 and CDR2, the germline V gene lists MGHRA and YSYEKL. The CDR3 spans 18 residues, from the cysteine through the phenylalanine. Solely the CDR3 DNA is kept, with 54 bases framed from the first base.